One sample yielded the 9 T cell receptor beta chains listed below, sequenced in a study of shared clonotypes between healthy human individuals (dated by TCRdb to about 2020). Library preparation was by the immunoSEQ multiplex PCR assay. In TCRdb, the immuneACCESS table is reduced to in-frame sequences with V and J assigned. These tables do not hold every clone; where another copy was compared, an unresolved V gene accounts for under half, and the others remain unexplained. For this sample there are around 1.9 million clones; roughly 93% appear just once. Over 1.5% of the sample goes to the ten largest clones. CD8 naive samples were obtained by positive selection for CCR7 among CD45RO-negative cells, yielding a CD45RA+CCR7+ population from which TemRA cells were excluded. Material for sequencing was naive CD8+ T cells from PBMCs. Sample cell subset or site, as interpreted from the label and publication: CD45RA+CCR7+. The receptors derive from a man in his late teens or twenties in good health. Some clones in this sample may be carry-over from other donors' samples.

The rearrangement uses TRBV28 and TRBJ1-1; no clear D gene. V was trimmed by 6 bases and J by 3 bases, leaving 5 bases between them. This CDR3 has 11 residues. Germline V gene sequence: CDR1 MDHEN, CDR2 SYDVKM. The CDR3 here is CASRPYTEAFF. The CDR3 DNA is TGTGCCAGCAGGCCCTACACTGAAGCTTTCTTT. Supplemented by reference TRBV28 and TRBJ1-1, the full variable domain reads DVKVTQSSRYLVKRTGEKVFLECVQDMDHENMFWYRQDPGLGLRLIYFSYDVKMKEKGDIPEGYSVSREKKERFSLILESASTNQTSMYLCASRPYTEAFFGQGTRLTVV.

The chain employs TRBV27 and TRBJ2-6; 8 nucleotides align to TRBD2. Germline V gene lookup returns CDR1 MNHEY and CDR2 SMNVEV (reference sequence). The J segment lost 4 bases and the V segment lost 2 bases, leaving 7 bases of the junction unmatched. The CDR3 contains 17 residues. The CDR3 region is CASSLTGGPSGANVLTF. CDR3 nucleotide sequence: TGTGCCAGCAGTTTAACGGGAGGGCCGAGCGGGGCCAACGTCCTGACTTTC.

The CDR3 is CASSPLSGGGNEQFF. The CDR3 DNA reads as TGTGCCAGCTCACCCCTCTCAGGGGGGGGCAATGAGCAGTTCTTC. V is TRBV18 and J is TRBJ2-1; D tentatively fits TRBD1 or TRBD2 (7 bases each). This CDR3 has 15 amino acids. V lost 3 bases and J 6 bases, leaving 15 bases between the germline ends. CDR1 KGHSH and CDR2 LQKENI come from the germline V gene. The entire variable domain, with the rest obtained from reference TRBV18 and TRBJ2-1, is as follows: NAGVMQNPRHLVRRRGQEARLRCSPMKGHSHVYWYRQLPEEGLKFMVYLQKENIIDESGMPKERFSAEFPKEGPSILRIQQVVRGDSAAYFCASSPLSGGGNEQFFGPGTRLTVL.

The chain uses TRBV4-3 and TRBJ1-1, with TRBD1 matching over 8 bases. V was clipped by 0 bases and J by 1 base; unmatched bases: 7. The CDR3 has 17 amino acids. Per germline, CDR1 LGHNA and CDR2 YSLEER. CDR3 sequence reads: CASSQDPPTGENTEAFF. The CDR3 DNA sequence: TGCGCCAGCAGCCAAGACCCGCCGACAGGGGAGAACACTGAAGCTTTCTTT.

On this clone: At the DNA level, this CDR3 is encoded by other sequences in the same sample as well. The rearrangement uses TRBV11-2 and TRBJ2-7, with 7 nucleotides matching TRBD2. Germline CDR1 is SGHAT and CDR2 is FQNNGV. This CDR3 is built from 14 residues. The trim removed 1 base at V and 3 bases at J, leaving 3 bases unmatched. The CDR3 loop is CASSLAPSGYEQYF. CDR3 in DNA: TGTGCCAGCAGCTTAGCACCTAGCGGCTACGAGCAGTACTTC.

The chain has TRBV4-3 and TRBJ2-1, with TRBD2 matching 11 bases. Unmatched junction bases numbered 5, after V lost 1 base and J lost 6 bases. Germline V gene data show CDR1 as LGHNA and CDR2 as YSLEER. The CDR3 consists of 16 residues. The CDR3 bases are TGCGCCAGCAGCCAAGGTAGACTAGCGGGGCGCAATGAGCAGTTCTTC. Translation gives CASSQGRLAGRNEQFF.

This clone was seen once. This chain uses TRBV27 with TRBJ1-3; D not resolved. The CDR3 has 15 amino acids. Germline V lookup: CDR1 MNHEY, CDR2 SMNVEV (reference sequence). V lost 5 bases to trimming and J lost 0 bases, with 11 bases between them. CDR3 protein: CASSISGTSGNTIYF. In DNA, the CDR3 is TGTGCCAGCAGTATTAGTGGAACCTCTGGAAACACCATATATTTT.

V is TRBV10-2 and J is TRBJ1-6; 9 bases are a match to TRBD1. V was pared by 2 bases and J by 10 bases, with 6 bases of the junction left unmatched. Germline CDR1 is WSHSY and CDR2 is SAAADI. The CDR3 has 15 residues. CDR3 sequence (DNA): TGCGCCAGCAGTGAGACCGGGACAGGGAACTCACCCCTCCACTTT. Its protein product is CASSETGTGNSPLHF.

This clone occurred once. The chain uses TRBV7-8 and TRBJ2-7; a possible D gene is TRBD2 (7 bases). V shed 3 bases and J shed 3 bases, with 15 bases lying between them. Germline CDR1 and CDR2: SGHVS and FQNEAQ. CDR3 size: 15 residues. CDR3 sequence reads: CASSFGGGPHYEQYF. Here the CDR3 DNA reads TGTGCCAGCAGCTTTGGCGGGGGCCCACACTACGAGCAGTACTTC.